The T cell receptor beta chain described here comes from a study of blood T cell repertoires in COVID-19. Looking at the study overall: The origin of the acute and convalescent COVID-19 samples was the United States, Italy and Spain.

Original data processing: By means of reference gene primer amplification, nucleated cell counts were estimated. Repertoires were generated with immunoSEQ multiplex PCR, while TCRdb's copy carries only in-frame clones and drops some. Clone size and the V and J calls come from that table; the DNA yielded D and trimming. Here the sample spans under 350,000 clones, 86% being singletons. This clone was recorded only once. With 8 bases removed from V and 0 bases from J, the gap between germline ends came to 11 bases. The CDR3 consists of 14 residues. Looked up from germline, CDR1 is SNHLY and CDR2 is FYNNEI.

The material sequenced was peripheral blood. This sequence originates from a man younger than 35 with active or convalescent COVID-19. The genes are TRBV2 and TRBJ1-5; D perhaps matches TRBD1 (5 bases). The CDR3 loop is CASHDSFSNQPQHF. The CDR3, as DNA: TGTGCCAGCCATGACAGCTTTAGCAATCAGCCCCAGCATTTT. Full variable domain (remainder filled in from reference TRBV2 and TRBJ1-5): EPEVTQTPSHQVTQMGQEVILRCVPISNHLYFYWYRQILGQKVEFLVSFYNNEISEKSEIFDDQFSVERPDGSNFTLKIRSTKLEDSAMYFCASHDSFSNQPQHFGDGTRLSIL.